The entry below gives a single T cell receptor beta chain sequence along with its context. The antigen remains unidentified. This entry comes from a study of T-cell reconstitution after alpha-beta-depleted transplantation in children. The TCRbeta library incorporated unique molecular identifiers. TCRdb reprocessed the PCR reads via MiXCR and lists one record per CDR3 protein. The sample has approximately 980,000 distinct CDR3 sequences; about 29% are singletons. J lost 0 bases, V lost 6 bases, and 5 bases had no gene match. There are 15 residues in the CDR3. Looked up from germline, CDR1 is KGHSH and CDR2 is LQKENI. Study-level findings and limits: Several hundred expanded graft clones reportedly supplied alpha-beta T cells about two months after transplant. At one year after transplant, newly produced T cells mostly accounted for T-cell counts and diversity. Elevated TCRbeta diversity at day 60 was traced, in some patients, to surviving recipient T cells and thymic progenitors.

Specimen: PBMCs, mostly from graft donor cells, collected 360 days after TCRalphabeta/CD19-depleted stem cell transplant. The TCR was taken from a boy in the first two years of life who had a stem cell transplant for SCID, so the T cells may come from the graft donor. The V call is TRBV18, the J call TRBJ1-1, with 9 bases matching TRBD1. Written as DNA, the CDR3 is TGTGCCAGCTCCACAGGGGGCAATTTGAACACTGAAGCTTTCTTT. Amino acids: CASSTGGNLNTEAFF.